The source of this T cell receptor beta chain is a study of identical twins. Study-wide findings and caveats: Abundant beta clonotypes from cord blood bore fewer insertions; memory repertoires lacked this pattern. Alpha sequences that were out-of-frame and twin-shared showed an excess of low generation probability.

This clonotype was recorded many times. Its antigen is still unknown. TCRdb re-called the 5' RACE reads through MiXCR, storing one row per CDR3 protein. This table holds some 1,700,000 distinct CDR3 sequences, under 35% found once. Sequenced: cord blood. The TCR was taken from a newborn girl in good health.

The CDR3 region is CASRPGASNYGYTF. The CDR3 DNA follows: TGTGCCAGCCGACCTGGGGCATCTAACTATGGCTACACCTTC. The chain joins TRBV2 to TRBJ1-2; perhaps TRBD1 as D (5 bases). Trimming shortened V by 8 bases and J by 0 bases, and 13 bases separated the two germline ends. CDR3 length: 14 amino acids. The germline CDR1 and CDR2 sequences are SNHLY and FYNNEI.